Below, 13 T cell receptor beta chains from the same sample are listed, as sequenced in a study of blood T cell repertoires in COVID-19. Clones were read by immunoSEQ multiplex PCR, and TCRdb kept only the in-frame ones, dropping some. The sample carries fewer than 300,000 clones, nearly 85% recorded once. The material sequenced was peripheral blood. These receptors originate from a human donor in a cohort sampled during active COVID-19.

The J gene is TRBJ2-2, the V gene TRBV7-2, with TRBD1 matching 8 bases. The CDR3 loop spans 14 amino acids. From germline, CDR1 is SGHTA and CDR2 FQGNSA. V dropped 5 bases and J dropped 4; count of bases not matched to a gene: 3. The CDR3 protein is CASSRTGFTGELFF. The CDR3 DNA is TGTGCCAGCAGCCGGACAGGGTTCACCGGGGAGCTGTTTTTT.

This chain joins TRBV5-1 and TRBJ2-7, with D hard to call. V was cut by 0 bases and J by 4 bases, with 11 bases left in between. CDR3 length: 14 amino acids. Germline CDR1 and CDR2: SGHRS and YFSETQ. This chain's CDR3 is CASSLARHLYEQYF. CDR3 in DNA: TGCGCCAGCAGCTTGGCCCGACACCTTTACGAGCAGTACTTC.

CDR3 loop: CASSTGWYEQFF. The CDR3 region has the DNA TGTGCCAGCAGTACCGGGTGGTATGAGCAGTTCTTC. V usage is TRBV28 and J usage is TRBJ2-1; no clear D. Germline V gene lookup returns CDR1 MDHEN and CDR2 SYDVKM. V was shortened by 5 bases and J by 8 bases, with 10 bases between the two germline ends. This CDR3 region has 12 residues.

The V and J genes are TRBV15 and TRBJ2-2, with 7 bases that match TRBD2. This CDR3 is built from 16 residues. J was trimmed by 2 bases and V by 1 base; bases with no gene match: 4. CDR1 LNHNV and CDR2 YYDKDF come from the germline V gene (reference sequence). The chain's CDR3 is CATSRVGTNNTGELFF. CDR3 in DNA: TGTGCCACCAGCAGAGTTGGGACTAATAACACCGGGGAGCTGTTTTTT.

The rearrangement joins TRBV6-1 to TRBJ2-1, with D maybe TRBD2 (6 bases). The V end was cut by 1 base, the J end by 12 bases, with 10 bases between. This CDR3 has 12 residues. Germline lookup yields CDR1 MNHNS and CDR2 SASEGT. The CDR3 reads CASSEGGGGQFF. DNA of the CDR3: TGTGCCAGCAGTGAAGGGGGAGGAGGGCAGTTCTTC.

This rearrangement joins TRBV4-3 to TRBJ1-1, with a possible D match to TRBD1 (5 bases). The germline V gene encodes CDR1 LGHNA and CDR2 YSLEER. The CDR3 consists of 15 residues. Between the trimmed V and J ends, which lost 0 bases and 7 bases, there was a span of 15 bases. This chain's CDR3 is CASSQDSRGGIEAFF. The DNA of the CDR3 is TGCGCCAGCAGCCAAGATTCTAGGGGAGGGATTGAAGCTTTCTTT.

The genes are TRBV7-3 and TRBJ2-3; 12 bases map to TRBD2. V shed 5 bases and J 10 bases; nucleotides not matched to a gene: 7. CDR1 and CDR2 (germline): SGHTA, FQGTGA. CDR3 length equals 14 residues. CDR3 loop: CASSRTSGDPAQYF. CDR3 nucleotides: TGTGCCAGCAGCCGGACTAGCGGGGACCCGGCGCAGTATTTT.

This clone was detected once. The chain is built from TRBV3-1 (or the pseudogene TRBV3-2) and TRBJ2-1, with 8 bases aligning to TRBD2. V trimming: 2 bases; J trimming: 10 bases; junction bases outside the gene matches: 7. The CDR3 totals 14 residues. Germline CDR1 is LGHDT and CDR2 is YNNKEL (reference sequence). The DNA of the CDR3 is TGTGCCAGCAGCCAAACTCGGGGGGGTCGGGAGCAGTTCTTC. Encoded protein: CASSQTRGGREQFF.

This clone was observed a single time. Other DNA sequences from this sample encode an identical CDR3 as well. The CDR3 nucleotides read TGTGCCAGCAGCCGGGGACAGATGAACACTGAAGCTTTCTTT. Translated: CASSRGQMNTEAFF. The chain uses TRBV7-2 and TRBJ1-1; TRBD1 matches at 7 bases. Losses at the gene ends were 5 bases for V and 0 bases for J; bases not matched to a gene: 3. Germline values: CDR1 SGHTA, CDR2 FQGNSA. The CDR3 is 14 residues long. The entire variable domain, with the rest obtained from reference TRBV7-2 and TRBJ1-1, is as follows: GAGVSQSPSNKVTEKGKDVELRCDPISGHTALYWYRQSLGQGLEFLIYFQGNSAPDKSGLPSDRFSAERTGGSVSTLTIQRTQQEDSAVYLCASSRGQMNTEAFFGQGTRLTVV.

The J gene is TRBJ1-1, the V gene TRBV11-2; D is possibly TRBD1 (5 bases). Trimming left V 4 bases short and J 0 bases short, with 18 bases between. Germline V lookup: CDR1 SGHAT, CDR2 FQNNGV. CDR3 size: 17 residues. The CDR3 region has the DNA TGTGCCAGCAGCTCTCAGGGAGGTATCCGACTGAACACTGAAGCTTTCTTT. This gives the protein CASSSQGGIRLNTEAFF. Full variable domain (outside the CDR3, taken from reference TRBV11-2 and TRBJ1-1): EAGVAQSPRYKIIEKRQSVAFWCNPISGHATLYWYQQILGQGPKLLIQFQNNGVVDDSQLPKDRFSAERLKGVDSTLKIQPAKLEDSAVYLCASSSQGGIRLNTEAFFGQGTRLTVV.

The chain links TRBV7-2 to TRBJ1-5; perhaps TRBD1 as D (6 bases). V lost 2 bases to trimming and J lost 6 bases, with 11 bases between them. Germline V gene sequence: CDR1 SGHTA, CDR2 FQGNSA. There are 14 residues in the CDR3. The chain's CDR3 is CASSLQGWGQPQHF. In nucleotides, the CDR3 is TGTGCCAGCAGCTTACAGGGGTGGGGTCAGCCCCAGCATTTT.

The DNA of the CDR3 is TGTGCCAGCAGCCGAGCCTGGAGCTCTTACGAGCAGTACTTC. It encodes CASSRAWSSYEQYF. This chain links TRBV7-6 with TRBJ2-7, with D unresolved. The ends were cut back, 5 bases at V and 4 bases at J, with 15 bases in the middle. Germline CDR1 and CDR2: SGHVS and FNYEAQ. The CDR3 has 14 amino acids.

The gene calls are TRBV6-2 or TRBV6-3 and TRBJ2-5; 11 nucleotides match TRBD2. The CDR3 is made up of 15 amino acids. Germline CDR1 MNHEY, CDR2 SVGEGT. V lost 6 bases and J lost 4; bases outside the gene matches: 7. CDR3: CASSQTSGEVETQYF. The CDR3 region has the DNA TGTGCCAGCAGCCAGACTAGCGGGGAAGTAGAGACCCAGTACTTC.